These T cell receptor beta chains were read from a single sample in a study of CD8 T cells in Susac syndrome. TCRdb independently ran MiXCR on the immunoSEQ multiplex PCR reads; one entry per CDR3 protein. Of around 150,000 distinct CDR3 sequences in the sample, 93% are singletons; the top ten hold more than 0.13%. Sequencing was performed on CD4+ T cells from PBMCs. These receptors originate from a human donor in good health. Each CDR3 is given with its conserved first and last residue. Each record gives: J gene, D gene, clone size, V gene, CDR3 DNA, CDR3 protein. The D gene is left open where the match is weak. A clone size is listed for some rows: how often the clone was seen (once, few, many), or a class if it is expanded.

TRBJ1-1 | TRBD1 | . | TRBV9 | TGTGCCAGCAGCGCAGGACAGGGAAACACTGAAGCTTTCTTT | CASSAGQGNTEAFF
TRBJ2-6 | . | . | TRBV6-9 | TGTGCCAGCAGTTATTCCTCCTTTGGGGCCAACGTCCTGACTTTC | CASSYSSFGANVLTF
TRBJ1-3 | . | . | TRBV10-3 | TGTGCCATCAGTGAGTCGGCAGGGCAGTACGACACCATATATTTT | CAISESAGQYDTIYF
TRBJ2-4 | . | . | TRBV20-1 | TGCAGTGCTAGAGCATATGGGTTAGCCAAAAACATTCAGTACTTC | CSARAYGLAKNIQYF
TRBJ2-7 | TRBD2 | . | TRBV28 | TGTGCCAGCAGTTCCAGCGGGGGCCGTTACGAGCAGTACTTC | CASSSSGGRYEQYF
TRBJ2-6 | TRBD1 | . | TRBV5-1 | TGCGCCAGCAGCGTACAGGGGGTGAGCTCTGGGGCCAACGTCCTGACTTTC | CASSVQGVSSGANVLTF
TRBJ2-5 | . | once | TRBV19 | TGTGCCAGTAGTCCGACAGTCCGACAAGAGACCCAGTACTTC | CASSPTVRQETQYF
TRBJ2-3 | . | . | TRBV20-1 | TGCAGTGCTAGAGATCTGGGGGTTCTCACAGATACGCAGTATTTT | CSARDLGVLTDTQYF
TRBJ1-6 | TRBD1 | once | TRBV20-1 | TGCAGTGCTAGGGGACAGACATATAATTCACCCCTCCACTTT | CSARGQTYNSPLHF
TRBJ2-1 | TRBD2 | . | TRBV4-1 | TGCGCCAGCAGCTCTATTCCTAGCGGGGGTCGCACCAATGAGCAGTTCTTC | CASSSIPSGGRTNEQFF
TRBJ1-4 | . | . | TRBV12-3/TRBV12-4 | TGTGCCAGCAGCTCCAGGAAAGTTAATGAAAAACTGTTTTTT | CASSSRKVNEKLFF
TRBJ2-1 | TRBD2 | . | TRBV19 | TGTGCCAGTAGTCCCGGGGGGGGTATAGGGCAGTTCTTC | CASSPGGGIGQFF
TRBJ1-1 | . | . | TRBV12-3/TRBV12-4 | TGTGCCAGCAGCCTCACCAGGTACATTGAAGCTTTCTTT | CASSLTRYIEAFF
TRBJ2-1 | . | . | TRBV4-1 | TGCGCCAGCAGCTCCCCCTTGACACCACGCTTGGATGAGCAGTTCTTC | CASSSPLTPRLDEQFF
TRBJ1-1 | TRBD1 | . | TRBV5-1 | TGCGCCAGCAGCCGGGACAGTACGGGCACTGAAGCTTTCTTT | CASSRDSTGTEAFF
TRBJ1-5 | . | . | TRBV30 | TGTGCCTGGAGTTTGGGACAAAAACAGCCCCAGCATTTT | CAWSLGQKQPQHF
TRBJ1-1 | . | . | TRBV19 | TGTGCCAGTACCTATCCGGGGATGAACACTGAAGCTTTCTTT | CASTYPGMNTEAFF
TRBJ1-6 | TRBD1 | . | TRBV4-1 | TGCGCCAGCAGCCAAGGGGACAGGGATAATTCACCCCTCCACTTT | CASSQGDRDNSPLHF
TRBJ1-1 | . | . | TRBV20-1 | TGCAGGGCAAAGGACACTCTGAACACTGAAGCTTTCTTT | CRAKDTLNTEAFF
TRBJ1-1 | . | . | TRBV19 | TGTGCCAGTAGTCCCGGGTTCGTGAACACTGAAGCTTTCTTT | CASSPGFVNTEAFF
TRBJ2-1 | . | . | TRBV3-1 | TGTGCCAGCAGCCTTGGGCCGGATGAGCAGTTCTTC | CASSLGPDEQFF
TRBJ1-1 | . | . | TRBV2 | TGTGCCAGCGCGAGCTTGGTGAACACTGAAGCTTTCTTT | CASASLVNTEAFF
TRBJ2-5 | TRBD2 | . | TRBV4-2 | TGTGCCAGCAGCCAGGGGGGGGACCAAGAGACCCAGTACTTC | CASSQGGDQETQYF
TRBJ1-2 | . | . | TRBV25-1 | TGTGCCAGCAGTGACAGGGTTACTAACTATGGCTACACCTTC | CASSDRVTNYGYTF
TRBJ2-7 | TRBD1 | . | TRBV5-1 | TGCGCCAGCAGCTTGGAGGCGACAGGGAACGAGCAGTACTTC | CASSLEATGNEQYF
TRBJ1-6 | . | once | TRBV4-1 | TGCGCCAGCAGCCACGGCCGCAGCTCCTATAATTCACCCCTCCACTTT | CASSHGRSSYNSPLHF
TRBJ2-7 | TRBD1 | once | TRBV6-6 | TGTGCCAGCAGTTACTCGGGGGCCCAGGGGGTAGGGGAGCAGTACTTC | CASSYSGAQGVGEQYF
TRBJ2-5 | . | few | TRBV6-1 | TGTGCCAGCAGTCTCACCCACCAAGAGACCCAGTACTTC | CASSLTHQETQYF
TRBJ2-3 | . | . | TRBV20-1 | TGCAGTGCTAGAGCCGCCACATCATCCGATACGCAGTATTTT | CSARAATSSDTQYF
TRBJ1-2 | . | . | TRBV6-5 | TGTGCCAGCAGTCTCAGCAGGACAAACTATGGCTACACCTTC | CASSLSRTNYGYTF
TRBJ1-1 | . | . | TRBV7-2 | TGTGCCAGCAGCCCCCGGTATATGAACACTGAAGCTTTCTTT | CASSPRYMNTEAFF
TRBJ2-7 | TRBD1 | . | TRBV20-1 | TGCAGCGGACAGGGCTTGGGCGCCTACGAGCAGTACTTC | CSGQGLGAYEQYF
TRBJ1-4 | . | . | TRBV7-9 | TGTGCCAGCAGCTTTCCGGGGGCGCGGGAAAAACTGTTTTTT | CASSFPGAREKLFF
TRBJ2-5 | . | . | TRBV12-3/TRBV12-4 | TGTGCCAGCAGTTCCGCGGGGGCGGGGGAGACCCAGTACTTC | CASSSAGAGETQYF
TRBJ1-2 | . | . | TRBV10-3 | TGTGCCACCAAGCCGGACAGTCTGTTGGGCTACACCTTC | CATKPDSLLGYTF
TRBJ1-6 | . | . | TRBV20-1 | TGCAGTGCTAGAGATCAAGGCAGGGGTTCCTATAATTCACCCCTCCACTTT | CSARDQGRGSYNSPLHF
TRBJ2-5 | . | . | TRBV11-2 | TGTGCCAGCAGCCTCCCAGGGTCGACCCAGTACTTC | CASSLPGSTQYF
TRBJ1-5 | TRBD1 | . | TRBV5-6 | TGTGCCAGCAGCTTGTACGACAGGGCTAATCAGCCCCAGCATTTT | CASSLYDRANQPQHF
TRBJ1-1 | TRBD1 | . | TRBV20-1 | TGCAGTGCTATCCGGACAGGGGCCTTGAACACTGAAGCTTTCTTT | CSAIRTGALNTEAFF
TRBJ2-1 | TRBD2 | . | TRBV29-1 | TGCAGCGTTGTTCGGGGGGGCCCGCACAATGAGCAGTTCTTC | CSVVRGGPHNEQFF
TRBJ1-4 | TRBD1 | . | TRBV7-9 | TGTGCCAGCAGCTTATCTGGGACAGGGCGTAATGAAAAACTGTTTTTT | CASSLSGTGRNEKLFF
TRBJ1-2 | . | . | TRBV18 | TGTGCCAGCTCACTAGGAGTTGAGGGAAGCTATGGCTACACCTTC | CASSLGVEGSYGYTF